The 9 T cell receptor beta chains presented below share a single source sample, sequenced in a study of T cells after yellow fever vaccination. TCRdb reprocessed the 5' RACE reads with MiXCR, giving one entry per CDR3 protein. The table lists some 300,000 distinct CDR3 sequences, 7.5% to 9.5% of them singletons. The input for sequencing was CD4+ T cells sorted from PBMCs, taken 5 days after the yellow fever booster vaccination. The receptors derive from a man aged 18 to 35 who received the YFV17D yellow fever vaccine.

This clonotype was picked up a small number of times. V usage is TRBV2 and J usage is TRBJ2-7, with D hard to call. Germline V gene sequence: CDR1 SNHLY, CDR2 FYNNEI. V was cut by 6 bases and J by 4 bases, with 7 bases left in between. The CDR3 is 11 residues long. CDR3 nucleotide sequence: TGTGCCAGCAGGGCCGGATACGAGCAGTACGTC. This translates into CASRAGYEQYV.

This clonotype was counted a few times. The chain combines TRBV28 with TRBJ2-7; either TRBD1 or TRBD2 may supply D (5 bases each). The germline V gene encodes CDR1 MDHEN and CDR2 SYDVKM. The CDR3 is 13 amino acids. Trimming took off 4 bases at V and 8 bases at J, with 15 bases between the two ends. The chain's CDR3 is CASSSGTLSQQYV. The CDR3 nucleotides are TGTGCCAGCAGTTCCGGGACCTTAAGCCAGCAGTACGTC.

In DNA, the CDR3 is TGTGCCAGCAGCCCACGAGTTAGCGGGGGGGAGGATACGCAGTATTTT. It is translated as CASSPRVSGGEDTQYF. The chain recombines TRBV5-4 with TRBJ2-3; TRBD2 matches 11 bases. The germline V gene has CDR1 SGHNT and CDR2 YYREEE (reference sequence). V trimming: 4 bases; J trimming: 6 bases; junction bases outside the gene matches: 10. The CDR3 covers 16 residues.

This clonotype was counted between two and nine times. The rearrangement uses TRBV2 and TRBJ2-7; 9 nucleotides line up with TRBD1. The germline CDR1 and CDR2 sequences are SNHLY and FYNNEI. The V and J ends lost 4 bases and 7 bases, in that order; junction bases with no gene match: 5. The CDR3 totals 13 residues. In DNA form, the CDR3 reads TGTGCCAGCAGTGGAGGGACAGGGAGGGAGCAGTACGTC. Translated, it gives CASSGGTGREQYV.

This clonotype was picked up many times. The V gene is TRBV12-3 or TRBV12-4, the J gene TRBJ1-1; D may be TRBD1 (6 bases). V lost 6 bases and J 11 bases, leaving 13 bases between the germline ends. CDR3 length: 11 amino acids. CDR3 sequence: CASRTTGTAFF. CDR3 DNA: TGTGCCAGCAGAACCACAGGGACGGCTTTCTTT.

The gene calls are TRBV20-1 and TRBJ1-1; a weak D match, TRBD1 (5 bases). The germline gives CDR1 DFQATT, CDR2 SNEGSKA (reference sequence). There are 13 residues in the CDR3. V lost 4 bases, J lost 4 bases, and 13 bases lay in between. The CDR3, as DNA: TGCAGTGCTACCAACACGGGGCCCACTGAAGCTTTCTTT. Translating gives CSATNTGPTEAFF.

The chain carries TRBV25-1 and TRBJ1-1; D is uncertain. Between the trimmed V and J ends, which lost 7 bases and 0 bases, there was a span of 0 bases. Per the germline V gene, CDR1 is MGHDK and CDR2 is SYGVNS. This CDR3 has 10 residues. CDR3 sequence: CASMNTEAFF. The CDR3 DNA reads TGTGCCAGCATGAACACTGAAGCTTTCTTT.

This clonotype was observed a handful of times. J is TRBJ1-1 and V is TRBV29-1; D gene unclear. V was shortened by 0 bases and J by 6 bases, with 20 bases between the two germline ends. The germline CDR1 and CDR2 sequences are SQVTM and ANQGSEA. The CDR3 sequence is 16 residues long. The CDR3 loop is CSVEDEWATLRAEAFF. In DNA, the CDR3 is TGCAGCGTTGAAGATGAGTGGGCTACCCTGAGGGCTGAAGCTTTCTTT. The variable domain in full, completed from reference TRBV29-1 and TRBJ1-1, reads SAVISQKPSRDICQRGTSLTIQCQVDSQVTMMFWYRQQPGQSLTLIATANQGSEATYESGFVIDKFPISRPNLTFSTLTVSNMSPEDSSIYLCSVEDEWATLRAEAFFGQGTRLTVV.

The CDR3 region has the DNA TGTGCCAGCACCCTGGGACAACCAGCTAACTATGGCTACACCTTC. Its protein is CASTLGQPANYGYTF. The gene calls are TRBV7-2 and TRBJ1-2; D perhaps matches TRBD1 (6 bases). Trimming took 7 bases from V and 0 from J, leaving 15 bases between them. There are 15 residues in the CDR3. Germline lookup yields CDR1 SGHTA and CDR2 FQGNSA.